This TCR beta chain emerged from a study of blood T cell repertoires in COVID-19. About the research overall: Donors in the United States, Italy and Spain gave samples during acute or convalescent COVID-19. From T cells, B-cell-depleted T cells, or PBMCs came the material, which was cDNA or gDNA.

Trimming at V came to 6 bases and at J to 8 bases, leaving 3 bases not matched to a gene. Germline CDR1 SEHNR, CDR2 FQNEAQ (reference sequence). The CDR3 is 13 residues long. Those enrolled in Seattle joined during active infection and were followed longitudinally afterward. In the study's own analysis: Reference gene primers were amplified, and this amplification served to estimate nucleated cell counts. Produced via immunoSEQ multiplex PCR; TCRdb's table is partial and in-frame only. V, J and clone size reflect that table, while D and trimming were determined from the DNA. This sample yields a few hundred thousand clones, of which 70% to 90% are seen a single time; around 3% belongs to the top ten.

Sequenced sample: peripheral blood. The V and J genes are TRBV7-9 and TRBJ1-4; 10 bases line up with TRBD1. The clonotype was recovered from a woman in her twenties or thirties with COVID-19, enrolled during active disease. The CDR3 region is CASRSDRGEKLFF. CDR3 DNA: TGTGCCAGCAGGTCGGACAGGGGGGAAAAACTGTTTTTT.